One and the same sample provided the 14 T cell receptor beta chains below, sequenced in a study of cytomegalovirus exposure and HLA in healthy donors. 13 Jbeta primers and 60 Vbeta primers were used for the PCR. Only in-frame clones appear in the TCRdb table, and some are missing; sequencing was by immunoSEQ multiplex PCR. The sample records about 190,000 clones, approximately 87% being singletons. The specimen was PBMCs. The receptor set was obtained from a man aged 25 to 40 in good health and CMV-seronegative.

The chain is built from TRBV19 and TRBJ2-3; 11 nucleotides align to TRBD2. Germline V gene data show CDR1 as LNHDA and CDR2 as SQIVND (reference sequence). V dropped 1 base and J dropped 2; count of bases not matched to a gene: 8. The CDR3 is made up of 18 amino acids. CDR3 DNA sequence: TGTGCCAGTAGTATAGCCCCTACTAGCGGGGGTGTCACAGATACGCAGTATTTT. This encodes CASSIAPTSGGVTDTQYF.

The genes are TRBV2 and TRBJ2-2; D possibly corresponds to TRBD2 (5 bases). This CDR3 contains 12 residues. From germline, CDR1 is SNHLY and CDR2 FYNNEI. V was clipped by 6 bases and J by 7 bases, with 9 bases between them. Here the CDR3 DNA reads TGTGCCAGCAGGAAAACTAGCGGGGAGCTGTTTTTT. It translates to CASRKTSGELFF.

V is TRBV28 and J is TRBJ1-1; 7 nucleotides agree with TRBD1. The junction had 1 base not matched to a gene; V was cut back by 4 bases and J by 5 bases. The CDR3 extends over 12 amino acids. From germline, CDR1 is MDHEN and CDR2 SYDVKM. CDR3 loop: CASSYRGTEAFF. The CDR3 DNA reads as TGTGCCAGCAGTTACAGGGGAACTGAAGCTTTCTTT.

The gene calls are TRBV7-6 and TRBJ1-1; a weak D match, TRBD1 (5 bases). V was pared by 5 bases and J by 2 bases, with 12 bases between. CDR1 is SGHVS, CDR2 FNYEAQ, per germline. The CDR3 runs to 14 residues. The CDR3 region is CASSLAGTNTEAFF. The CDR3 region has the DNA TGTGCCAGCAGCCTTGCGGGGACTAACACTGAAGCTTTCTTT.

This chain uses TRBV28 with TRBJ1-4; D is undetermined. The V and J ends lost 8 bases and 0 bases respectively, with 10 bases between them. The CDR3 length is 14 residues. Germline lookup yields CDR1 MDHEN and CDR2 SYDVKM. In DNA, the CDR3 is TGTGCCAGCGTCCCAGGAACAACTAATGAAAAACTGTTTTTT. It specifies CASVPGTTNEKLFF.

This clone occurred once. The chain is built from TRBV6-5 and TRBJ1-2; maybe TRBD1 (5 bases). Deletions cut 0 bases from V and 4 bases from J, with 9 bases between. This CDR3 is 14 amino acids long. The V gene's germline CDR1 is MNHEY and CDR2 SVGAGI. CDR3 DNA: TGTGCCAGCAGTTACTCGGGGGGGGGCTATGGCTACACCTTC. Translating gives CASSYSGGGYGYTF.

Worth noting for this clone: The junction differs from germline at one of its ends, possibly a read error. This chain connects TRBV7-2 to TRBJ2-7; D is undetermined. This CDR3 comprises 12 residues. From germline, CDR1 is SGHTA and CDR2 FQGNSA. CDR3 residues: CASSANYRVLNF. The CDR3 DNA reads TGTGCCAGCAGCGCCAACTATCGGGTGCTGAACTTC. Together with reference TRBV7-2 and TRBJ2-7, the CDR3 gives the full variable domain: GAGVSQSPSNKVTEKGKDVELRCDPISGHTALYWYRQSLGQGLEFLIYFQGNSAPDKSGLPSDRFSAERTGGSVSTLTIQRTQQEDSAVYLCASSANYRVLNFGPGTRLTVT.

The V gene is TRBV19, the J gene TRBJ1-2; perhaps TRBD1 as D (6 bases). Trimming stripped 5 bases from V and 4 bases from J, with 20 bases between. The CDR3 consists of 16 residues. The germline V gene encodes CDR1 LNHDA and CDR2 SQIVND (reference sequence). CDR3 region: CASSPRQVRGLYGYTF. Here the CDR3 DNA reads TGTGCCAGTAGTCCTAGACAGGTCCGCGGTCTCTATGGCTACACCTTC.

With regard to this clone: Other DNA sequences in the sample encode the same CDR3. The rearrangement uses TRBV5-1 and TRBJ2-5; D possibly corresponds to TRBD2 (5 bases). The length of the CDR3 is 14 residues. V was clipped by 0 bases and J by 2 bases, with 8 bases between them. Germline V CDR1 and CDR2: SGHRS, YFSETQ. The CDR3 region is CASSLGGLQETQYF. CDR3 coding DNA: TGCGCCAGCAGCTTGGGAGGGCTACAAGAGACCCAGTACTTC.

The chain joins TRBV19 to TRBJ2-6, with TRBD2 matching 7 bases. The length of the CDR3 is 16 residues. Germline CDR1 reads LNHDA; CDR2 reads SQIVND (reference sequence). The V segment lost 3 bases and the J segment 2 bases; nucleotides outside the gene matches: 4. The CDR3 nucleotides are TGTGCCAGTAGTATGTTGGGAGGGGCTGGGGCCAACGTCCTGACTTTC. Encoded protein: CASSMLGGAGANVLTF.

The chain uses TRBV4-1 and TRBJ1-1; weak D call: TRBD1 (6 bases). V gave up 1 base and J gave up 2 bases, with 14 bases separating them. The CDR3 has 16 amino acids. Germline V CDR1 and CDR2: MGHRA, YSYEKL. The chain's CDR3 is CASSQVGEGENTEAFF. DNA of the CDR3: TGCGCCAGCAGCCAAGTAGGGGAGGGGGAAAACACTGAAGCTTTCTTT.

J is TRBJ2-1 and V is TRBV15, with 12 positions matching TRBD2. The CDR3 is 19 amino acids. J was trimmed by 7 bases and V by 0 bases; bases with no gene match: 13. Germline V gene lookup returns CDR1 LNHNV and CDR2 YYDKDF (reference sequence). The CDR3: CATSRDPWTSGIFGNEQFF. Written as DNA, the CDR3 is TGTGCCACCAGCAGAGATCCTTGGACTAGCGGGATCTTCGGAAATGAGCAGTTCTTC.

The V gene is TRBV7-8, the J gene TRBJ1-5; TRBD1 is a possible D gene (6 bases). This CDR3 is 16 amino acids long. The germline V and J ends were trimmed by 1 base and 1 base, with 11 bases remaining between them. Germline CDR1 reads SGHVS; CDR2 reads FQNEAQ. The CDR3: CASSLEGVISNQPQHF. CDR3 bases: TGTGCCAGCAGCTTAGAGGGGGTAATAAGCAATCAGCCCCAGCATTTT.

This clone has only a few counts. The genes are TRBV7-9 and TRBJ2-7, with a weak D call TRBD2 (6 bases). This CDR3 is built from 13 residues. Germline V lookup: CDR1 SEHNR, CDR2 FQNEAQ (reference sequence). V lost 5 bases and J lost 7, with 15 bases in between. The CDR3 is CASSQGSRGEQYF. The CDR3 DNA reads TGTGCCAGCAGCCAAGGATCCCGGGGGGAGCAGTACTTC.